Listed here are 8 T cell receptor beta chains from one sample, sequenced in a study of early T cells in non-severe SARS-CoV-2 infection. TCRdb re-called the 5' RACE reads with MiXCR, one entry per CDR3 protein. The data show tens of thousands of distinct CDR3 sequences, about 15% seen once. Sequencing used whole blood. The receptors were sampled from an adult who was a healthcare worker with PCR-confirmed SARS-CoV-2 infection or an uninfected control (not recorded which).

There are many counts of this clonotype. CDR3 DNA sequence: TGCGCCAGCAGCCCTGACAGGGCTGGGGCTAACACTGAAGCTTTCTTT. This gives the protein CASSPDRAGANTEAFF. The chain recombines TRBV5-1 with TRBJ1-1; 7 bases map to TRBD1. The CDR3 has 16 amino acids. In germline, CDR1 is SGHRS, CDR2 YFSETQ. V shed 4 bases and J 2 bases; nucleotides not matched to a gene: 11.

At least ten counts were recorded for this clonotype. V usage is TRBV2 and J usage is TRBJ2-1, with D tentatively TRBD2 (5 bases). This CDR3 comprises 13 residues. V was trimmed by 1 base and J by 6 bases, leaving 7 bases between them. Per the germline V gene, CDR1 is SNHLY and CDR2 is FYNNEI. CDR3 sequence: CASSEGEINEQFF. The CDR3, as DNA: TGTGCCAGCAGTGAAGGGGAGATCAATGAGCAGTTCTTC.

V and J are TRBV7-9 and TRBJ2-2; D not resolved. V was trimmed by 6 bases and J by 0 bases, leaving 11 bases between them. Germline values: CDR1 SEHNR, CDR2 FQNEAQ (reference sequence). The CDR3 spans 15 residues. CDR3 sequence: CASSSLPANTGELFF. The CDR3 coding sequence is TGTGCCAGCAGTTCCCTACCCGCGAACACCGGGGAGCTGTTTTTT.

This clonotype was detected only a few times. V is TRBV6-2 or TRBV6-3 and J is TRBJ2-1; D remains unclear. V was cut by 2 bases and J by 3 bases, with 2 bases left in between. CDR1 MNHEY and CDR2 SVGEGT come from the germline V gene. The CDR3 contains 12 residues. The chain's CDR3 is CASSYGYNEQFF. CDR3 DNA: TGTGCCAGCAGTTACGGCTACAATGAGCAGTTCTTC.

The chain links TRBV28 to TRBJ2-7; weak D call: TRBD1 (7 bases). This CDR3 has 19 residues. Germline-derived CDR1 and CDR2 are MDHEN and SYDVKM. V was cut by 3 bases and J by 0 bases, with 24 bases left in between. The CDR3 sequence is CASSFLVGQGGDSSYEQYF. The CDR3 nucleotides are TGTGCCAGCAGTTTCTTGGTGGGCCAGGGGGGAGACAGCTCCTACGAGCAGTACTTC.

At least ten counts were recorded for this clonotype. This sequence joins TRBV12-3 or TRBV12-4 and TRBJ1-1, with 7 bases matching TRBD1. The CDR3 covers 13 residues. Losses at the gene ends were 2 bases for V and 4 bases for J; bases not matched to a gene: 1. This CDR3 reads CASSLRDSTEAFF. Here the CDR3 DNA reads TGTGCCAGCAGTTTAAGGGACAGCACTGAAGCTTTCTTT.

This clonotype showed up many times. The rearrangement joins TRBV9 to TRBJ2-1, with D possibly being TRBD1 (5 bases). CDR1 is SGDLS and CDR2 is YYNGEE in the germline V gene. CDR3 length: 14 residues. V lost 3 bases and J lost 8, with 15 bases in between. CDR3 bases: TGTGCCAGCAGCGCAACCACCCAGGGCTATGAGCAGTTCTTC. Its translation: CASSATTQGYEQFF.

This clonotype was recorded a few times. This rearrangement joins TRBV12-3 or TRBV12-4 to TRBJ1-6; D might be TRBD1 (5 bases). Trimming took off 6 bases at V and 8 bases at J, with 14 bases between the two ends. The length of the CDR3 is 14 residues. The CDR3 is CASSPAGFDSPLHF. The CDR3 DNA is TGTGCCAGCAGCCCGGCAGGGTTTGATTCACCCCTCCACTTT.